One and the same sample provided the 21 T cell receptor beta chains below, sequenced in a study of blood T cells in healthy people across ages. Combining a sample-barcoded 5' primer with a J-beta primer mix, a second PCR ran for roughly 6 to 12 cycles. From the 5' RACE reads, TCRdb called clonotypes with MiXCR, one entry per CDR3 protein. Here the sample spans 660,000 or so distinct CDR3 sequences, about 54% being singletons. Input material: blood. The receptors derive from a man aged 55 to 69 in good health.

Remarks on this clonotype: A much bigger clone sits one base away, suggesting this may be a read error. The chain joins TRBV21-1 to TRBJ1-1; the table's D call of TRBD1 was not tested on the DNA. TRBV21-1 is a known pseudogene. The CDR3 runs 17 residues. This CDR3 reads CASTQVLHRILNTEAFF. The CDR3 coding sequence is TGTGCCAGCACTCAAGTTCTGCACAGGATCCTGAACACTGAAGCTTTCTTT.

The chain combines TRBV7-9 with TRBJ2-3; 7 nucleotides align to TRBD1. The junction had 5 bases not matched to a gene; V was cut back by 5 bases and J by 0 bases. The germline gives CDR1 SEHNR, CDR2 FQNEAQ (reference sequence). This CDR3 is 15 amino acids long. CDR3 nucleotides: TGTGCCAGCAGCCCACAGGGGCAAAGCACAGATACGCAGTATTTT. Translated: CASSPQGQSTDTQYF.

In regard to this clonotype: The junction shows a germline mismatch at one end, possibly a read error. The chain combines TRBV27 with TRBJ2-7; TRBD1 matches 7 bases. The length of the CDR3 is 14 residues. Germline V gene lookup returns CDR1 MNHEY and CDR2 SMNVEV (reference sequence). CDR3 in amino acids: CTSSSATGAHEQYF. The CDR3 DNA follows: TGTACCAGCAGTTCTGCTACAGGGGCCCACGAGCAGTACTTC.

This clonotype came up once. The rearrangement links TRBV5-1 to TRBJ2-3; D call uncertain. CDR3 size: 15 residues. Germline loops: CDR1 SGHRS, CDR2 YFSETQ. V was pared by 0 bases and J by 2 bases, with 10 bases between. Here the CDR3 reads CASSLAPRATDTQYF. The CDR3 nucleotides are TGCGCCAGCAGCTTGGCCCCCCGGGCCACAGATACGCAGTATTTT.

The chain has TRBV29-1 and TRBJ2-1, with 8 positions matching TRBD2. The CDR3 length is 14 residues. V shed 3 bases and J 5 bases; nucleotides not matched to a gene: 6. Germline V lookup: CDR1 SQVTM, CDR2 ANQGSEA. The CDR3 spells CSVDQAGAHNEQFF. As DNA, the CDR3 is TGCAGCGTTGACCAAGCGGGAGCCCACAATGAGCAGTTCTTC.

The chain combines TRBV20-1 with TRBJ2-7, with 8 positions matching TRBD1. Looked up from germline, CDR1 is DFQATT and CDR2 is SNEGSKA (reference sequence). This CDR3 contains 15 residues. With V trimmed by 3 bases and J by 1 base, 8 bases remained unmatched. CDR3 region: CSASMSGGLSYEQYF. CDR3 sequence (DNA): TGCAGTGCTAGCATGTCAGGGGGCCTTTCCTACGAGCAGTACTTC.

V usage is TRBV5-1 and J usage is TRBJ1-2; D unresolved. This CDR3 is 11 amino acids long. Trimming pared 7 bases from V and 3 bases from J, leaving 7 bases between. CDR1 SGHRS and CDR2 YFSETQ come from the germline V gene. In DNA form, the CDR3 reads TGCGCCAGCTCCGACTACTATGGCTACACCTTC. This gives the protein CASSDYYGYTF. Full variable domain (missing parts from reference TRBV5-1 and TRBJ1-2): KAGVTQTPRYLIKTRGQQVTLSCSPISGHRSVSWYQQTPGQGLQFLFEYFSETQRNKGNFPGRFSGRQFSNSRSEMNVSTLELGDSALYLCASSDYYGYTFGSGTRLTVV.

The rearrangement links TRBV5-1 to TRBJ1-2; D is uncertain. CDR3 size: 14 residues. In germline, CDR1 is SGHRS, CDR2 YFSETQ. The V gene lost 0 bases and the J gene lost 3 bases, with 9 bases spanning the gap. CDR3 protein: CASSLDIFDYGYTF. The CDR3 DNA reads TGCGCCAGCAGCTTGGACATCTTTGACTATGGCTACACCTTC.

V gene TRBV4-1 combines with J gene TRBJ2-1, with 13 positions matching TRBD2. This CDR3 has 16 residues. Germline CDR1 and CDR2: MGHRA and YSYEKL. J was trimmed by 6 bases and V by 3 bases; bases with no gene match: 5. CDR3 region: CASSQFGTSGVNEQFF. The CDR3 DNA is TGCGCCAGCAGCCAGTTCGGGACTAGCGGGGTCAATGAGCAGTTCTTC.

The rearrangement uses TRBV27 and TRBJ2-7; 9 nucleotides line up with TRBD2. The J call is doubtful: the DNA matches TRBJ2-5 better. Germline lookup yields CDR1 MNHEY and CDR2 SMNVEV (reference sequence). The CDR3 is made up of 15 amino acids. CDR3 in amino acids: CASSPWSGGRETQYF. The CDR3 region has the DNA TGTGCCAGCAGTCCCTGGAGCGGGGGGAGGGAGACCCAGTACTTC.

This clonotype was seen more than once but under ten times. V is TRBV24-1 and J is TRBJ2-1; 8 nucleotides match TRBD1. Trimming at V came to 4 bases and at J to 10 bases, leaving 8 bases not matched to a gene. CDR1 KGHDR and CDR2 SFDVKD come from the germline V gene. The CDR3 is 14 residues long. This CDR3 reads CATSDGTGYGEQFF. The CDR3 coding sequence is TGTGCCACCAGTGACGGGACAGGTTACGGCGAGCAGTTCTTC.

This chain joins TRBV6-1 and TRBJ2-7; no clear D gene. The CDR3 spans 13 residues. Germline CDR1 reads MNHNS; CDR2 reads SASEGT. V lost 7 bases and J lost 4, with 14 bases in between. The DNA of the CDR3 is TGTGCCAGCACGGCTACGGAGTTTTACGAGCAGTACTTC. As protein: CASTATEFYEQYF.

In nucleotides, the CDR3 is TGCAGTGCTAGCTTGGGGCTAGTATCCTACAATGAGCAGTTCTTC. Protein sequence: CSASLGLVSYNEQFF. The chain recombines TRBV20-1 with TRBJ2-1; D perhaps matches TRBD1 (5 bases). CDR3 length: 15 residues. V was trimmed by 3 bases and J by 1 base, leaving 13 bases between them. CDR1 DFQATT and CDR2 SNEGSKA come from the germline V gene (reference sequence).

The sample holds one count of this clonotype. This may be a read error: a much more frequent sequence differs by one nucleotide. V gene TRBV28 combines with J gene TRBJ2-1; 9 bases are shared with TRBD1. The CDR3 extends over 14 amino acids. V trimming: 5 bases; J trimming: 7 bases; junction bases outside the gene matches: 6. Germline V lookup: CDR1 MDHEN, CDR2 SYDVKM. The CDR3 is CASSVLGTGNEQFF. Here the CDR3 DNA reads TGTGCCAGCAGTGTATTAGGGACAGGGAATGAGCAGTTCTTC.

The chain recombines TRBV5-6 with TRBJ1-2; no firm D call. From germline, CDR1 is SGHDT and CDR2 YYEEEE. The CDR3 consists of 13 residues. The V gene lost 4 bases and the J gene lost 3 bases, with 10 bases spanning the gap. CDR3 coding DNA: TGTGCCAGCAGCCCGGCAGCACACTATGGCTACACCTTC. Translation: CASSPAAHYGYTF.

The rearrangement links TRBV9 to TRBJ2-3; the D gene is possibly TRBD1 (7 bases). The germline V and J ends were trimmed by 3 bases and 4 bases, with 18 bases remaining between them. The CDR3 covers 16 residues. Germline CDR1 is SGDLS and CDR2 is YYNGEE. This CDR3 reads CASSAFGGQRPDTQYF. In DNA form, the CDR3 reads TGTGCCAGCAGCGCTTTCGGGGGACAGAGGCCAGATACGCAGTATTTT.

The V and J genes are TRBV29-1 and TRBJ2-3, with D tentatively TRBD2 (6 bases). The CDR3 runs 12 residues. Between the trimmed V and J ends, which lost 7 bases and 4 bases, there was a span of 12 bases. Germline lookup yields CDR1 SQVTM and CDR2 ANQGSEA. The CDR3 DNA reads as TGCAGCGGACTAGGCTTGGCAGATACGCAGTATTTT. Its protein is CSGLGLADTQYF.

The chain combines TRBV20-1 with TRBJ2-5, with 8 bases lining up with TRBD1. The CDR3 length is 16 residues. The ends lost 0 bases at V and 0 bases at J; junction bases unmatched: 6. The germline V gene has CDR1 DFQATT and CDR2 SNEGSKA (reference sequence). The CDR3 sequence: CSARDIQGAHQETQYF. As DNA, the CDR3 is TGCAGTGCTAGAGATATCCAGGGGGCCCACCAAGAGACCCAGTACTTC.

This chain links TRBV3-1 with TRBJ2-1; 10 bases map to TRBD1. Trimming cost V 0 bases and J 7 bases; bases outside gene matches: 6. In germline, CDR1 is LGHDT, CDR2 YNNKEL (reference sequence). CDR3 length equals 16 residues. CDR3 in DNA: TGTGCCAGCAGCCAAGACCCGGGACAGGGGTGGAATGAGCAGTTCTTC. Its translation is CASSQDPGQGWNEQFF.

This sequence joins TRBV29-1 and TRBJ1-4; D gene ambiguous. The V gene lost 7 bases and the J gene lost 4 bases, with 7 bases spanning the gap. This CDR3 spans 11 amino acids. Germline CDR1 and CDR2: SQVTM and ANQGSEA. The CDR3 protein is CSGRYNEKLFF. For the CDR3, the DNA is TGCAGCGGGAGGTATAATGAAAAACTGTTTTTT.

A single count supports this clonotype. This chain links TRBV3-1 with TRBJ2-5, with 11 bases identical to TRBD2. This CDR3 region has 15 residues. The V gene's germline CDR1 is LGHDT and CDR2 YNNKEL (reference sequence). The V segment lost 1 base and the J segment 7 bases; nucleotides outside the gene matches: 5. CDR3: CASSQVGTSGGTQYF. In DNA, the CDR3 is TGTGCCAGCAGCCAAGTGGGGACTAGCGGAGGGACCCAGTACTTC.